This passage covers 26 T cell receptor beta chains from one sample sequenced in a study of blood T cell repertoires in COVID-19. Libraries were prepared by immunoSEQ multiplex PCR; TCRdb keeps only in-frame clonotypes and omits some of them. Of some 380,000 clones detected, over 65% appear once; the ten largest clones hold around 1%. The sample taken for sequencing was peripheral blood. Source of these receptors: a human donor with acute or convalescent COVID-19. The donor label of this sample is uncertain.

The CDR3 nucleotides read TGCAGTGTGGGAGTTGAAGCTTTCTTT. Translation gives CSVGVEAFF. V usage is TRBV20-1 and J usage is TRBJ1-1; unclear D gene. The CDR3 is made up of 9 amino acids. The V end was cut by 7 bases, the J end by 7 bases, with 7 bases between. Germline V gene data show CDR1 as DFQATT and CDR2 as SNEGSKA (reference sequence).

In regard to this clone: At the DNA level, this CDR3 is encoded by other sequences in the same sample as well. This rearrangement joins TRBV5-1 to TRBJ2-3; D perhaps matches TRBD1 (5 bases). The CDR3 spans 16 residues. Per germline, CDR1 SGHRS and CDR2 YFSETQ. V lost 0 bases and J lost 0, with 11 bases in between. CDR3 region: CASSLGLRTSTDTQYF. As DNA, the CDR3 is TGCGCCAGCAGCTTGGGCTTACGGACAAGCACAGATACGCAGTATTTT.

This chain connects TRBV11-1 to TRBJ2-7; the D gene is possibly TRBD2 (5 bases). The CDR3 contains 12 residues. V was cut by 4 bases and J by 3 bases, with 7 bases left in between. Germline CDR1 is SGHAT and CDR2 is FQDESV (reference sequence). Written as DNA, the CDR3 is TGTGCCAGCAGCTCCCGGGGCTACGAGCAGTACTTC. Its protein is CASSSRGYEQYF.

The chain combines TRBV18 with TRBJ2-3; 10 nucleotides agree with TRBD1. The V and J ends lost 3 bases and 6 bases, in that order; junction bases with no gene match: 9. CDR3 length: 16 residues. CDR1 KGHSH and CDR2 LQKENI come from the germline V gene. CDR3 in DNA: TGTGCCAGCTCACCGGGACAGGGGACACTTGGGGATACGCAGTATTTT. Translating gives CASSPGQGTLGDTQYF.

The genes are TRBV19 and TRBJ1-2, with D possibly matching TRBD1 (6 bases). Trimming stripped 6 bases from V and 6 bases from J, with 14 bases between. In germline, CDR1 is LNHDA, CDR2 SQIVND (reference sequence). The CDR3 loop spans 13 amino acids. Here the CDR3 reads CASRGGSQHGYTF. CDR3 DNA: TGTGCCAGTAGAGGGGGATCCCAGCATGGCTACACCTTC.

This clone was seen once. V is TRBV6-5 and J is TRBJ2-5; TRBD1 is a possible D gene (5 bases). V was clipped by 6 bases and J by 0 bases, with 11 bases between them. Germline CDR1 reads MNHEY; CDR2 reads SVGAGI. The CDR3 is made up of 14 amino acids. The CDR3 DNA is TGTGCCAGCAGGGCGGACATGTACCAAGAGACCCAGTACTTC. Protein product: CASRADMYQETQYF.

This clone was seen a few times. CDR3 loop: CAWREQGTLGGYTF. In DNA form, the CDR3 reads TGTGCCTGGAGGGAACAGGGTACTCTCGGTGGCTACACCTTC. The genes are TRBV30 and TRBJ1-2; TRBD1 is a possible D gene (6 bases). The V and J ends lost 3 bases and 7 bases respectively, with 18 bases between them. The germline V gene encodes CDR1 GTSNPN and CDR2 SVGIG (reference sequence). The CDR3 loop spans 14 amino acids.

V and J are TRBV7-8 and TRBJ2-1; TRBD2 matches at 8 bases. Trimming cost V 3 bases and J 4 bases; bases outside gene matches: 11. Germline-derived CDR1 and CDR2 are SGHVS and FQNEAQ. CDR3 length: 17 residues. This CDR3 reads CASSFSLGTSAYNEQFF. In DNA form, the CDR3 reads TGTGCCAGCAGCTTTAGTTTAGGGACTAGTGCTTACAATGAGCAGTTCTTC.

This clone was detected a few times. The rearrangement uses TRBV5-1 and TRBJ1-4, with 8 bases identical to TRBD1. Unmatched junction bases numbered 9, after V lost 0 bases and J lost 8 bases. CDR1 is SGHRS, CDR2 YFSETQ, per germline. CDR3 size: 16 residues. In nucleotides, the CDR3 is TGCGCCAGCAGCTTGGGACTGGGACAGGCCATAGAAAAACTGTTTTTT. As protein: CASSLGLGQAIEKLFF.

To note about this clone: A much more abundant neighbour one base away suggests this may be a read error. CDR3 protein: CASSLNSGNTIYF. In nucleotides, the CDR3 is TGTGCCAGCAGCCTAAACTCTGGAAACACCATATATTTT. This chain uses TRBV5-6 with TRBJ1-3; D is ambiguous. With 4 bases removed from V and 0 bases from J, the gap between germline ends came to 5 bases. Germline V gene sequence: CDR1 SGHDT, CDR2 YYEEEE. The CDR3 has 13 amino acids. Full variable domain (outside the CDR3, taken from reference TRBV5-6 and TRBJ1-3): DAGVTQSPTHLIKTRGQQVTLRCSPKSGHDTVSWYQQALGQGPQFIFQYYEEEERQRGNFPDRFSGHQFPNYSSELNVNALLLGDSALYLCASSLNSGNTIYFGEGSWLTVV.

This clone was seen a handful of times. This chain uses TRBV29-1 with TRBJ1-2, with 7 nucleotides matching TRBD1. Looked up from germline, CDR1 is SQVTM and CDR2 is ANQGSEA. The CDR3 totals 14 residues. The V segment lost 1 base and the J segment 4 bases; nucleotides outside the gene matches: 6. The CDR3 reads CSVEAGQSFYGYTF. The CDR3 DNA sequence: TGCAGCGTTGAAGCGGGACAGTCATTCTATGGCTACACCTTC.

The chain is built from TRBV11-2 and TRBJ2-7; a weak D match, TRBD2 (6 bases). Germline CDR1 and CDR2: SGHAT and FQNNGV. The CDR3 is 13 amino acids. V lost 8 bases and J 6 bases, leaving 17 bases between the germline ends. For the CDR3, the DNA is TGTGCCAGCCACGGGACTCGCACCGGCGAGCAGTACTTC. Translation gives CASHGTRTGEQYF.

CDR3 nucleotide sequence: TGCGCCAGCAGCTGGGGGGAGGCACAAGAGACCCAGTACTTC. Amino acid sequence: CASSWGEAQETQYF. The chain joins TRBV5-1 to TRBJ2-5; TRBD2 is a possible D gene (6 bases). This CDR3 is 14 amino acids long. The V end lost 3 bases, the J end lost 2 bases, and 11 bases lay between the germline ends. The germline gives CDR1 SGHRS, CDR2 YFSETQ.

This rearrangement joins TRBV5-4 to TRBJ2-5; a weak D match, TRBD2 (5 bases). Germline CDR1 is SGHNT and CDR2 is YYREEE (reference sequence). The CDR3 is made up of 16 amino acids. Deletions cut 0 bases from V and 2 bases from J, with 14 bases between. The CDR3 bases are TGTGCCAGCAGCTTGGTAGGGAGCGGAGCTCAAGAGACCCAGTACTTC. This gives the protein CASSLVGSGAQETQYF.

The chain carries TRBV2 and TRBJ1-5; 7 positions match TRBD1. The J segment lost 2 bases and the V segment lost 8 bases, leaving 6 bases of the junction unmatched. CDR3 length: 14 amino acids. Germline V lookup: CDR1 SNHLY, CDR2 FYNNEI. The CDR3 nucleotides are TGTGCCAGCTCGGCAGGGGGTCGCAATCAGCCCCAGCATTTT. The encoded protein is CASSAGGRNQPQHF.

This rearrangement joins TRBV7-8 to TRBJ2-7; TRBD1 matches 8 bases. V dropped 5 bases and J dropped 6; count of bases not matched to a gene: 9. From germline, CDR1 is SGHVS and CDR2 FQNEAQ. The CDR3 extends over 14 amino acids. The CDR3 DNA follows: TGTGCCAGCAGCAAACAGGGGGGTGTAACCGAGCAGTACTTC. Amino acid sequence: CASSKQGGVTEQYF. Combining the CDR3 with reference TRBV7-8 and TRBJ2-7 gives the whole variable domain GAGVSQSPRYKVAKRGQDVALRCDPISGHVSLFWYQQALGQGPEFLTYFQNEAQLDKSGLPSDRFFAERPEGSVSTLKIQRTQQEDSAVYLCASSKQGGVTEQYFGPGTRLTVT.

The chain carries TRBV4-2 and TRBJ2-7, with a tentative D call TRBD2 (5 bases). The CDR3 has 15 amino acids. V was clipped by 1 base and J by 4 bases, with 14 bases between them. CDR1 is LGHNA and CDR2 is YNFKEQ in the germline V gene. The CDR3: CASSQGSGSTYEQYF. The CDR3 coding sequence is TGTGCCAGCAGCCAAGGCTCGGGGTCTACTTACGAGCAGTACTTC.

V gene TRBV6-5 combines with J gene TRBJ1-2; TRBD1 might be the D (6 bases). CDR1 MNHEY and CDR2 SVGAGI come from the germline V gene. The V end was cut by 5 bases, the J end by 0 bases, with 13 bases between. The CDR3 loop spans 15 amino acids. The CDR3 protein is CASSPLGQTNYGYTF. The CDR3 DNA is TGTGCCAGCAGTCCTCTCGGACAGACTAACTATGGCTACACCTTC.

The chain couples TRBV2 to TRBJ1-2, with D possibly being TRBD1 (6 bases). Germline V gene sequence: CDR1 SNHLY, CDR2 FYNNEI. The CDR3 length is 12 residues. The germline V and J ends were trimmed by 8 bases and 7 bases, with 14 bases remaining between them. CDR3 nucleotide sequence: TGTGCCAGCCGGGGGGGGGCGCCTGGCTACACCTTC. Encoded protein: CASRGGAPGYTF.

This clone was picked up one time. The chain is built from TRBV6-1 and TRBJ1-5; D possibly corresponds to TRBD1 (5 bases). CDR1 is MNHNS and CDR2 is SASEGT in the germline V gene. The CDR3 loop spans 18 amino acids. Trimming cost V 2 bases and J 0 bases, with 17 bases left between them. This CDR3 reads CASSEPVTVGYSNQPQHF. Here the CDR3 DNA reads TGTGCCAGCAGTGAACCCGTGACAGTTGGGTATAGCAATCAGCCCCAGCATTTT.

The chain has TRBV28 and TRBJ1-5; 7 bases line up with TRBD1. Germline V lookup: CDR1 MDHEN, CDR2 SYDVKM. This CDR3 comprises 15 residues. With V trimmed by 6 bases and J by 4 bases, 9 bases remained unmatched. The CDR3 bases are TGTGCCAGCAGGAGCTCGACAGGGCGAAATCAGCCCCAGCATTTT. Protein product: CASRSSTGRNQPQHF.

The J gene is TRBJ1-3, the V gene TRBV28; TRBD1 matches at 8 bases. Germline-derived CDR1 and CDR2 are MDHEN and SYDVKM. J was trimmed by 1 base and V by 8 bases; bases with no gene match: 4. CDR3 size: 14 residues. The CDR3 protein is CASQTGGSGNTIYF. Written as DNA, the CDR3 is TGTGCCAGCCAAACAGGGGGGTCTGGAAACACCATATATTTT.

In regard to this clone: Germline is not matched at one junction end, which may reflect a read error. The chain combines TRBV7-2 with TRBJ1-2; 10 positions match TRBD1. Per germline, CDR1 SGHTA and CDR2 FQGNSA. This CDR3 spans 13 amino acids. The CDR3 bases are TGTGCCAGCAGCTCGCCCGGGACAGGGGCCCACCTTTTC. As protein: CASSSPGTGAHLF.

This chain uses TRBV12-5 with TRBJ1-1; 8 bases fit TRBD1. Unmatched junction bases numbered 10, after V lost 1 base and J lost 6 bases. CDR1 and CDR2 from the germline V gene are LGHNT and FRNRAP. This CDR3 is built from 16 residues. The CDR3 spells CASGLGVGPGGSEAFF. CDR3 sequence (DNA): TGTGCTAGTGGTTTGGGGGTCGGACCAGGGGGCTCTGAAGCTTTCTTT. The whole variable domain, filled in from reference TRBV12-5 and TRBJ1-1, reads DARVTQTPRHKVTEMGQEVTMRCQPILGHNTVFWYRQTMMQGLELLAYFRNRAPLDDSGMPKDRFSAEMPDATLATLKIQPSEPRDSAVYFCASGLGVGPGGSEAFFGQGTRLTVV.

V gene TRBV27 combines with J gene TRBJ2-6; a possible D gene is TRBD2 (5 bases). From germline, CDR1 is MNHEY and CDR2 SMNVEV (reference sequence). V lost 2 bases and J 0 bases, leaving 8 bases between the germline ends. CDR3 length: 16 residues. The CDR3 region is CASSLRGLSGANVLTF. For the CDR3, the DNA is TGTGCCAGCAGTTTACGAGGGCTCTCTGGGGCCAACGTCCTGACTTTC.

The chain joins TRBV18 to TRBJ2-7, with 11 nucleotides matching TRBD1. The CDR3 is made up of 18 amino acids. With 6 bases clipped from V and 0 bases from J, the junction kept 13 bases outside the gene matches. Germline values: CDR1 KGHSH, CDR2 LQKENI. The CDR3 region is CASSHTGRGTGGSYEQYF. CDR3 in DNA: TGTGCCAGCTCCCACACAGGGCGCGGGACAGGGGGCTCCTACGAGCAGTACTTC.